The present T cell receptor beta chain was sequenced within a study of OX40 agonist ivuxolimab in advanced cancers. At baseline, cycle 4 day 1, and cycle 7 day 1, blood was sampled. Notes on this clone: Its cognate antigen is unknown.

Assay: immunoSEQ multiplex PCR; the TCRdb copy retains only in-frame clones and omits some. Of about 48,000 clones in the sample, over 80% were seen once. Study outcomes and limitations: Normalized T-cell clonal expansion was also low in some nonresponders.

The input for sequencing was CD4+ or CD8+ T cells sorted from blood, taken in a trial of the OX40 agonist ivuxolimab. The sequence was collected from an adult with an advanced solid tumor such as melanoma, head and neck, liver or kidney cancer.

CDR3 coding DNA: TGTGCCAGCAGCAACCCAGCGGGGGGAGTAGGGAGCACAGATACGCAGTATTTT. Its translation: CASSNPAGGVGSTDTQYF. The V call is TRBV7-2, the J call TRBJ2-3, with TRBD2 matching over 9 bases. The CDR3 is 18 amino acids. The junction had 12 bases not matched to a gene; V was cut back by 5 bases and J by 0 bases. Germline V CDR1 and CDR2: SGHTA, FQGNSA.